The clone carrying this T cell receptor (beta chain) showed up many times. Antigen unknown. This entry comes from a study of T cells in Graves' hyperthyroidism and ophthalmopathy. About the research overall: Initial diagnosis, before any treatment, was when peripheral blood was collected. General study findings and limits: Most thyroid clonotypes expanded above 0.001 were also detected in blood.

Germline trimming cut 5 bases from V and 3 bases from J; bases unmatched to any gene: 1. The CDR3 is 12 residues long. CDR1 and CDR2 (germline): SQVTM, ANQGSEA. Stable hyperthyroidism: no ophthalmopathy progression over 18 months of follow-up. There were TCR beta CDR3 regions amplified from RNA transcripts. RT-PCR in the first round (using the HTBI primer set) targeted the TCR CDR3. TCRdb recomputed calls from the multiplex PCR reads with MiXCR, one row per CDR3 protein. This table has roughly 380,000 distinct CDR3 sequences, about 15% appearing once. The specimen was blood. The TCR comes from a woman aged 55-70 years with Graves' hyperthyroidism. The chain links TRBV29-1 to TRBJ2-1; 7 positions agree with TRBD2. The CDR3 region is CSVQRDYNEQFF. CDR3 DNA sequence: TGCAGCGTTCAGCGGGACTACAATGAGCAGTTCTTC.